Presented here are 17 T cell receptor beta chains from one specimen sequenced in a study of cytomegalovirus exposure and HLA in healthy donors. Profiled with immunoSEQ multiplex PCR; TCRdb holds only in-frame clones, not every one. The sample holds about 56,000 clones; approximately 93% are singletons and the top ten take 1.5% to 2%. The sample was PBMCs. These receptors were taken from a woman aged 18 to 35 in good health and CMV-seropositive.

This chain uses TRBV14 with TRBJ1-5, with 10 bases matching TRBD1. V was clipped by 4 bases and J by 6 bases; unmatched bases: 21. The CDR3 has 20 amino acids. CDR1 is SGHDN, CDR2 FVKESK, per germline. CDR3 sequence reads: CASSPRSEPGDRGCSQPQHF. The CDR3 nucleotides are TGTGCCAGCAGCCCTCGTTCGGAACCGGGGGACAGGGGATGTAGTCAGCCCCAGCATTTT. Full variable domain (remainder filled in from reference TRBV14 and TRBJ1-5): EAGVTQFPSHSVIEKGQTVTLRCDPISGHDNLYWYRRVMGKEIKFLLHFVKESKQDESGMPNNRFLAERTGGTYSTLKVQPAELEDSGVYFCASSPRSEPGDRGCSQPQHFGDGTRLSIL.

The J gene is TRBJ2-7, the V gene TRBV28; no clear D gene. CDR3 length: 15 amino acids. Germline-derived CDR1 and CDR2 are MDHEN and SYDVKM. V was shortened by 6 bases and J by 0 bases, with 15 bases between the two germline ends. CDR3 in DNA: TGTGCCAGCAGCCTAGTATCACCGGTCTCCTACGAGCAGTACTTC. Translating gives CASSLVSPVSYEQYF.

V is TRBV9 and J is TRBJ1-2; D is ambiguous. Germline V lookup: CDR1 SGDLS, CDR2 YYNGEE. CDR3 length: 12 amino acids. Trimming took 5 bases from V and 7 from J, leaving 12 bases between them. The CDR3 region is CASSGVRVGYTF. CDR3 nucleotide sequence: TGTGCCAGCAGTGGGGTGAGGGTTGGCTACACCTTC.

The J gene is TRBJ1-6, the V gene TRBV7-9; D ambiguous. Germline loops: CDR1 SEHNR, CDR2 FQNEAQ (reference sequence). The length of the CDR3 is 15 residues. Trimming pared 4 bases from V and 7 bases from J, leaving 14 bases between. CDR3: CASSSQIGNNSPLHF. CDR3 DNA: TGTGCCAGCAGCTCCCAGATCGGGAACAATTCACCCCTCCACTTT. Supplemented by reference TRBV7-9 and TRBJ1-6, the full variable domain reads DTGVSQNPRHKITKRGQNVTFRCDPISEHNRLYWYRQTLGQGPEFLTYFQNEAQLEKSRLLSDRFSAERPKGSFSTLEIQRTEQGDSAMYLCASSSQIGNNSPLHFGNGTRLTVT.

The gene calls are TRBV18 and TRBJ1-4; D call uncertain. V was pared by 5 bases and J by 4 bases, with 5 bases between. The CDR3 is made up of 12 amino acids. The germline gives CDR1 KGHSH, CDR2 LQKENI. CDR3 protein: CASSGDNEKLFF. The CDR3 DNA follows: TGTGCCAGCTCAGGAGATAATGAAAAACTGTTTTTT.

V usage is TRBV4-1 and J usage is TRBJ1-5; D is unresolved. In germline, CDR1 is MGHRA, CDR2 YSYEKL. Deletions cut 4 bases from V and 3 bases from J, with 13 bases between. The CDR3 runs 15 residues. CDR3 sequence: CASSRDSGANQPQHF. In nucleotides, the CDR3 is TGCGCCAGCAGCCGCGACTCCGGCGCCAATCAGCCCCAGCATTTT.

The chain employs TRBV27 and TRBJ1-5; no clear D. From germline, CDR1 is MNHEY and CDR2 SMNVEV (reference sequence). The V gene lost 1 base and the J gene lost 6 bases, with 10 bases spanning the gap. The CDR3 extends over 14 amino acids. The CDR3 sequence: CASSLYRGGQPQHF. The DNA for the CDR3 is TGTGCCAGCAGTTTATACCGGGGAGGTCAGCCCCAGCATTTT.

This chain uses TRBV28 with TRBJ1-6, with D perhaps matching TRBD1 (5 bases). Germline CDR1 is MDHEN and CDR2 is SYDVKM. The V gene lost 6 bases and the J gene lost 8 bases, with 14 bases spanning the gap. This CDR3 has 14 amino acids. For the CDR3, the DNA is TGTGCCAGCAGCCCCGGGGGGGGGTATTCACCCCTCCACTTT. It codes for CASSPGGGYSPLHF.

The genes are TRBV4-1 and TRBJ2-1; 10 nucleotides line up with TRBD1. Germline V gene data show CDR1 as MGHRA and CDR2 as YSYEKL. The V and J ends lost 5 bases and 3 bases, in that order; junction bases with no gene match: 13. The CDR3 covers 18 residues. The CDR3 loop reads CASSGRLTGGDYYNEQFF. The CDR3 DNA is TGCGCCAGCAGCGGGCGATTGACAGGGGGCGATTACTACAATGAGCAGTTCTTC.

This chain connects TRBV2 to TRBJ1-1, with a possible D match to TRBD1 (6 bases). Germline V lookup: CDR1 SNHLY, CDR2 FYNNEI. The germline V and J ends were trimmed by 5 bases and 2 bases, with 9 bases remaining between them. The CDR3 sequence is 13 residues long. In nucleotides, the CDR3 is TGTGCCAGCAGTAGGGACATCAACACTGAAGCTTTCTTT. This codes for CASSRDINTEAFF.

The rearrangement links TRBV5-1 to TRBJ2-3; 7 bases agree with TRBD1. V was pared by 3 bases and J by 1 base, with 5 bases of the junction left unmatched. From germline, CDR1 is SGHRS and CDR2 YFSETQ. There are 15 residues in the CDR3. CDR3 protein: CASSSHGTGTDTQYF. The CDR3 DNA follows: TGCGCCAGCAGCTCACACGGGACAGGCACAGATACGCAGTATTTT.

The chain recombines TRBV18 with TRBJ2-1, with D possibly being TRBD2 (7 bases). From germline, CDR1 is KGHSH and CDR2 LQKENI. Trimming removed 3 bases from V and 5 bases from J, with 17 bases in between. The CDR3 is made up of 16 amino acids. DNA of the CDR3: TGTGCCAGCTCACCCCTGGCGGGGGCCGCAGACAATGAGCAGTTCTTC. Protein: CASSPLAGAADNEQFF.

CDR3 amino acids: CASSLATGFHEQYF. The CDR3 nucleotides read TGTGCCAGCAGCTTAGCGACGGGTTTCCACGAGCAGTACTTC. The rearrangement joins TRBV7-6 to TRBJ2-7; D is unresolved. CDR3 length equals 14 residues. V was trimmed by 0 bases and J by 5 bases, leaving 11 bases between them. Germline V gene sequence: CDR1 SGHVS, CDR2 FNYEAQ.

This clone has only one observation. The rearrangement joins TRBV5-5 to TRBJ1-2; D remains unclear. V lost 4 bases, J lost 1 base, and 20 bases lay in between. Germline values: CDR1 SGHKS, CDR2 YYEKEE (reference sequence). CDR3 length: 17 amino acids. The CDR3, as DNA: TGTGCCAGCAGCACCTCCCCCGGGTCCCAATATAACTATGGCTACACCTTC. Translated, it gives CASSTSPGSQYNYGYTF.

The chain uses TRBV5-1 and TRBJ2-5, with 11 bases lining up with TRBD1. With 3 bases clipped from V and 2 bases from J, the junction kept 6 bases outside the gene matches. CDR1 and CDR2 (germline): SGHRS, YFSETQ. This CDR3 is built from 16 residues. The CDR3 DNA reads TGCGCCAGCAGCTCCAAGTGGGACAGGGGGCAAGAGACCCAGTACTTC. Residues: CASSSKWDRGQETQYF.

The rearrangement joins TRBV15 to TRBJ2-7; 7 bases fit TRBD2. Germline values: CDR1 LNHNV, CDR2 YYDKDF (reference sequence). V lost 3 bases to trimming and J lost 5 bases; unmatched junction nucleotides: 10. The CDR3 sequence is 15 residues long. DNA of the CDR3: TGTGCCACCAGCAGTATCCTCGGGGGGATCCACGAGCAGTACTTC. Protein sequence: CATSSILGGIHEQYF.

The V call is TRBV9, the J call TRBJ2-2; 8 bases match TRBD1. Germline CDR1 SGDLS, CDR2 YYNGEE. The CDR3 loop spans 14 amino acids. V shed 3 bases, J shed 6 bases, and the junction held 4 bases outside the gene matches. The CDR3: CASSAGQGPGELFF. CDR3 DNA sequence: TGTGCCAGCAGCGCAGGACAGGGTCCCGGGGAGCTGTTTTTT. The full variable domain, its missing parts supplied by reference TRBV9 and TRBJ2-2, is DSGVTQTPKHLITATGQRVTLRCSPRSGDLSVYWYQQSLDQGLQFLIQYYNGEERAKGNILERFSAQQFPDLHSELNLSSLELGDSALYFCASSAGQGPGELFFGEGSRLTVL.